Listed here are 8 T cell receptor beta chains from one sample, sequenced in a study of blood T cells in healthy people across ages. Then a second PCR, running roughly 7 to 11 cycles, was carried out with a sample-barcoded 5' primer and a J-beta primer mix. From the 5' RACE reads, TCRdb called clonotypes with MiXCR, one entry per CDR3 protein. The repertoire consists of around 900,000 distinct CDR3 sequences, with 51% occurring once and the leading ten covering about a fifth. Sequencing was done on a sample of blood. Receptors originate from a woman aged 55-69 years in good health.

The rearrangement joins TRBV6-2 or TRBV6-3 to TRBJ2-7; D uncertain. V dropped 0 bases and J dropped 3 bases, with 9 bases sitting between them. Germline V gene sequence: CDR1 MNHEY, CDR2 SVGEGT. CDR3 length equals 14 residues. The CDR3 coding sequence is TGTGCCAGCAGTTACTCGGTGGTGATCTACGAGCAGTACTTC. It translates to CASSYSVVIYEQYF.

The chain couples TRBV6-1 to TRBJ1-1; TRBD1 agrees at 7 bases. Germline V gene lookup returns CDR1 MNHNS and CDR2 SASEGT. V trimming: 3 bases; J trimming: 5 bases; junction bases outside the gene matches: 9. The length of the CDR3 is 15 residues. The CDR3 region is CASSDWVEGQTEAFF. Here the CDR3 DNA reads TGTGCCAGCAGTGACTGGGTGGAGGGACAGACTGAAGCTTTCTTT.

This clonotype has a handful of counts. A much larger clone differs from this one at a single base, so this may be a read error. This rearrangement joins TRBV7-2 to TRBJ2-7; maybe TRBD2 (5 bases). Germline V gene data show CDR1 as SGHTA and CDR2 as FQGNSA. The CDR3 extends over 17 amino acids. Trimming removed 0 bases from V and 7 bases from J, with 22 bases in between. The CDR3 DNA sequence: TGTGCCAGCAGCTTAGCGCGCGGAGGACTTGCCCGCAATGAGCAGTACTTC. The encoded protein is CASSLARGGLARNEQYF.

This clonotype was observed a handful of times. The chain joins TRBV13 to TRBJ2-4; a weak D match, TRBD1 (5 bases). The V gene lost 7 bases and the J gene lost 0 bases, with 13 bases spanning the gap. Germline-derived CDR1 and CDR2 are PRHDT and FYEKMQ (reference sequence). The CDR3 runs 15 residues. For the CDR3, the DNA is TGTGCCAGCATGCCCCCAGGGCGAGCCAAAAACATTCAGTACTTC. This sequence encodes CASMPPGRAKNIQYF.

This clonotype was seen more than once but under ten times. This chain uses TRBV3-1 with TRBJ2-7, with TRBD1 matching 7 bases. Trimming removed 3 bases from V and 6 bases from J; junction bases left unmatched: 5. CDR3 length equals 13 residues. Germline CDR1 and CDR2: LGHDT and YNNKEL (reference sequence). CDR3 nucleotide sequence: TGTGCCAGCAGCCAGACACAGGGGTTCGAGCAGTACTTC. Translated, it gives CASSQTQGFEQYF.

This clonotype has a handful of counts. This chain connects TRBV4-2 to TRBJ2-3; D is possibly TRBD2 (5 bases). The CDR3 length is 14 residues. Deletions cut 4 bases from V and 3 bases from J, with 11 bases between. Looked up from germline, CDR1 is LGHNA and CDR2 is YNFKEQ. The CDR3 reads CASSPTTLTDTQYF. CDR3 in DNA: TGTGCCAGCAGCCCGACTACCCTGACAGATACGCAGTATTTT.

This CDR3 is CSVQGTSGRRAYNEQFF. The CDR3 DNA sequence: TGCAGCGTCCAAGGGACTAGCGGGAGGCGGGCCTACAATGAGCAGTTCTTC. The rearrangement joins TRBV29-1 to TRBJ2-1; TRBD2 aligns across 15 bases. The CDR3 has 17 residues. Germline V gene lookup returns CDR1 SQVTM and CDR2 ANQGSEA. V gave up 6 bases and J gave up 2 bases; unmatched junction bases: 8.

This clonotype was counted only a few times. J is TRBJ2-7 and V is TRBV6-2 or TRBV6-3, with D maybe TRBD2 (5 bases). Between the trimmed V and J ends, which lost 4 bases and 3 bases, there was a span of 19 bases. CDR1 and CDR2 from the germline V gene are MNHEY and SVGEGT. This CDR3 region has 16 residues. The DNA of the CDR3 is TGTGCCAGCAGTTCCCATCCCAGGACTCTTTTCTACGAGCAGTACTTC. This encodes CASSSHPRTLFYEQYF.